This is a list of T cell receptor beta chains from one sample in a study of beta chain features in type 1 diabetes. TCRdb's copy holds only in-frame clones and misses some; the assay was immunoSEQ multiplex PCR. The data show approximately 40,000 clones, roughly 50% seen once. Material: stem cell memory CD4+ T cells from blood. The receptors here all came from a woman in her twenties or thirties in good health. Each CDR3 is given with its conserved first and last residue. Each record gives: J gene, clone size, D gene, V gene, CDR3 DNA, CDR3 protein. D genes are given only for firm matches. Part of the rows lack a size; the others show once, few, many or a class for expanded clones.

j_gene: TRBJ2-3
abundance: NA
d_gene: TRBD2
v_gene: TRBV11-1
CDR3nt: TGTGCCAGCACCTCGCGTAGCGGGAGTGCAGATACGCAGTATTTT
CDR3aa: CASTSRSGSADTQYF

j_gene: TRBJ2-7
abundance: few
d_gene: NA
v_gene: TRBV7-2
CDR3nt: TGTGCCAGCAGCTTGACGGGACACGAACTTTCGTCCTACGAGCAGTACTTC
CDR3aa: CASSLTGHELSSYEQYF

j_gene: TRBJ2-7
abundance: once
d_gene: TRBD2
v_gene: TRBV11-2
CDR3nt: TGTGCCAGCAGCTCCGGGACTAGTCGAAGTGGTGAGCAGTACTTC
CDR3aa: CASSSGTSRSGEQYF

j_gene: TRBJ1-4
abundance: NA
d_gene: NA
v_gene: TRBV30
CDR3nt: TGTGCCTGGAGTGTACGCGGATCGGGAGTAACTAATGAAAAACTGTTTTTT
CDR3aa: CAWSVRGSGVTNEKLFF

j_gene: TRBJ2-2
abundance: NA
d_gene: NA
v_gene: TRBV4-3
CDR3nt: TGCGCCAGCAGCGGTACAGGAGAGCGCGGGGAGCTGTTTTTT
CDR3aa: CASSGTGERGELFF

j_gene: TRBJ2-7
abundance: NA
d_gene: NA
v_gene: TRBV6-5
CDR3nt: TGTGCCAGCAGTTACACAGAGGGATCCACCTACGAGCAGTACTTC
CDR3aa: CASSYTEGSTYEQYF

j_gene: TRBJ1-3
abundance: NA
d_gene: NA
v_gene: TRBV6-6
CDR3nt: TGTGCCAGCACGGAGAGGGGGGGTGCTGGAAACACCATATATTTT
CDR3aa: CASTERGGAGNTIYF

j_gene: TRBJ2-2
abundance: NA
d_gene: NA
v_gene: TRBV5-6
CDR3nt: TGTGCCAGCAGCCTTGAGACCGGGGAGCTGTTTTTT
CDR3aa: CASSLETGELFF

j_gene: TRBJ2-2
abundance: NA
d_gene: NA
v_gene: TRBV29-1
CDR3nt: TGCAGCGCCAGACTAGTGTCGACCGGGGAGCTGTTTTTT
CDR3aa: CSARLVSTGELFF

j_gene: TRBJ2-7
abundance: NA
d_gene: NA
v_gene: TRBV14
CDR3nt: TGTGCCAGCAGCCATCAAAGCTCGTACGAGCAGTACTTC
CDR3aa: CASSHQSSYEQYF

j_gene: TRBJ2-7
abundance: NA
d_gene: NA
v_gene: TRBV7-2
CDR3nt: TGTGCCAGCAGCTTAGCGCCTGACATCGGGCAGTACTTC
CDR3aa: CASSLAPDIGQYF

j_gene: TRBJ2-7
abundance: NA
d_gene: NA
v_gene: TRBV27
CDR3nt: TGTGCCAGCTGGCCCAGAAGGGAGGCCTACGAGCAGTACTTC
CDR3aa: CASWPRREAYEQYF

j_gene: TRBJ2-3
abundance: NA
d_gene: NA
v_gene: TRBV30
CDR3nt: TGTGCCTGGACCGCGGGAGATACGCAGTATTTT
CDR3aa: CAWTAGDTQYF

j_gene: TRBJ1-1
abundance: few
d_gene: TRBD1
v_gene: TRBV19
CDR3nt: TGTGCCAGTAGTATAGATCGCCGCCAGGGGGTTGAAGCTTTCTTT
CDR3aa: CASSIDRRQGVEAFF

j_gene: TRBJ2-2
abundance: NA
d_gene: NA
v_gene: TRBV4-1
CDR3nt: TGCGCCAGCAGCCCCCAGTACACCGGGGAGCTGTTTTTT
CDR3aa: CASSPQYTGELFF

j_gene: TRBJ2-5
abundance: NA
d_gene: NA
v_gene: TRBV7-9
CDR3nt: TGTGCCAGCAGCTTAGGGGTGAGGGAGACCCAGTACTTC
CDR3aa: CASSLGVRETQYF

j_gene: TRBJ2-7
abundance: NA
d_gene: TRBD1
v_gene: TRBV2
CDR3nt: TGTGCCAGCAGTGTCGGACAGGGGTTCATGTACGAGCAGTACTTC
CDR3aa: CASSVGQGFMYEQYF

j_gene: TRBJ1-1
abundance: NA
d_gene: NA
v_gene: TRBV5-1
CDR3nt: TGCGCCAGCAGCCCCGAAGGCTCAAAAAACAGGGTTTGGACTGAAGCTTTCTTT
CDR3aa: CASSPEGSKNRVWTEAFF

j_gene: TRBJ2-7
abundance: once
d_gene: TRBD2
v_gene: TRBV7-9
CDR3nt: TGTGCCAGCAGCACCGATCCGGGAGGATCCTACGAGCAGTACTTC
CDR3aa: CASSTDPGGSYEQYF

j_gene: TRBJ2-1
abundance: few
d_gene: NA
v_gene: TRBV27
CDR3nt: TGTGCCAGCAGGCGGAGCTCCTACAATGAGCAGTTCTTC
CDR3aa: CASRRSSYNEQFF

j_gene: TRBJ1-2
abundance: once
d_gene: NA
v_gene: TRBV9
CDR3nt: TGTGCCAGCAGCGCCTCGCTTGAGGCTCTGGCCCATGGCTACACCTTC
CDR3aa: CASSASLEALAHGYTF

j_gene: TRBJ1-5
abundance: few
d_gene: TRBD1
v_gene: TRBV30
CDR3nt: TGTGCCTGGGCCGGGACAGTCCAACAGCCCCAGCATTTT
CDR3aa: CAWAGTVQQPQHF

j_gene: TRBJ2-3
abundance: NA
d_gene: NA
v_gene: TRBV7-3
CDR3nt: TGTGCCAGCAGCTCTTCCGACTTGTATACGCAGTATTTT
CDR3aa: CASSSSDLYTQYF

j_gene: TRBJ2-1
abundance: few
d_gene: NA
v_gene: TRBV15
CDR3nt: TGTGCCACCAGCAGAGATACACTAAACAATGAGCAGTTCTTC
CDR3aa: CATSRDTLNNEQFF

j_gene: TRBJ2-7
abundance: NA
d_gene: TRBD2
v_gene: TRBV19
CDR3nt: TGTGCCAGTAGTAAACGCACCGGGACTATCTCCTACGAGCAGTACTTC
CDR3aa: CASSKRTGTISYEQYF

j_gene: TRBJ2-1
abundance: few
d_gene: TRBD2
v_gene: TRBV4-2
CDR3nt: TGTGCCAGCAGTCAGCGGGAGAGTGAGCAGTTCTTC
CDR3aa: CASSQRESEQFF

j_gene: TRBJ2-7
abundance: few
d_gene: TRBD1
v_gene: TRBV4-3
CDR3nt: TGCGCCAGCAGCCAAGATCTCGGACAGGACTCCTACGAGCAGTACTTC
CDR3aa: CASSQDLGQDSYEQYF

j_gene: TRBJ2-1
abundance: NA
d_gene: TRBD2
v_gene: TRBV11-1
CDR3nt: TGTGCCAGCAACAAAGGACTAGCCGCCAGCTCCTACAATGAGCAGTTCTTC
CDR3aa: CASNKGLAASSYNEQFF

j_gene: TRBJ2-1
abundance: NA
d_gene: NA
v_gene: TRBV10-3
CDR3nt: TGTGCCATCAGTAGTGACGGAGGCTCCTACAATGAGCAGTTCTTC
CDR3aa: CAISSDGGSYNEQFF

j_gene: TRBJ2-2
abundance: NA
d_gene: TRBD2
v_gene: TRBV7-3
CDR3nt: TGTGCCAGCAGGACTAGCGTAAACACCGGGGAGCTGTTTTTT
CDR3aa: CASRTSVNTGELFF

j_gene: TRBJ2-1
abundance: NA
d_gene: TRBD1
v_gene: TRBV27
CDR3nt: TGTGCCAGCAGTCCCCAGCGGGGACAGGGGGTAAATGAGCAGTTCTTC
CDR3aa: CASSPQRGQGVNEQFF

j_gene: TRBJ2-1
abundance: NA
d_gene: TRBD2
v_gene: TRBV28
CDR3nt: TGTGCCAGCAGTTTAGGGGGTAGCGGGAGCTACAATGAGCAGTTCTTC
CDR3aa: CASSLGGSGSYNEQFF

j_gene: TRBJ2-1
abundance: NA
d_gene: NA
v_gene: TRBV7-2
CDR3nt: TGTGCCAGCAGCTTAGCGTCCGCTATGTACAATGAGCAGTTCTTC
CDR3aa: CASSLASAMYNEQFF

j_gene: TRBJ2-3
abundance: NA
d_gene: TRBD1
v_gene: TRBV10-3
CDR3nt: TGTGCCATCAGGGAGACAGGGGGCTCAGATACGCAGTATTTT
CDR3aa: CAIRETGGSDTQYF

j_gene: TRBJ2-7
abundance: NA
d_gene: TRBD2
v_gene: TRBV30
CDR3nt: TGTGCCTGGAGTCCTTCGACTAGCGGGAGGAACGAGCAGTACTTC
CDR3aa: CAWSPSTSGRNEQYF

j_gene: TRBJ2-5
abundance: few
d_gene: NA
v_gene: TRBV18
CDR3nt: TGTGCCAGCTCACCAGGAGCCCGCGAAGAGACCCAGTACTTC
CDR3aa: CASSPGAREETQYF

j_gene: TRBJ2-3
abundance: NA
d_gene: TRBD1
v_gene: TRBV7-3
CDR3nt: TGTGCCAGCAGCACCCGGACAGGGGGCGCAGATACGCAGTATTTT
CDR3aa: CASSTRTGGADTQYF

j_gene: TRBJ2-1
abundance: NA
d_gene: TRBD2
v_gene: TRBV29-1
CDR3nt: TGCAGCGTTCGGCGGGAGAATGAGCAGTTCTTC
CDR3aa: CSVRRENEQFF

j_gene: TRBJ2-5
abundance: NA
d_gene: TRBD1
v_gene: TRBV28
CDR3nt: TGTGCCAGCAGTCCCGGGACAGGGGGCAGGAAGACCCAGTACTTC
CDR3aa: CASSPGTGGRKTQYF

j_gene: TRBJ2-5
abundance: NA
d_gene: NA
v_gene: TRBV7-2
CDR3nt: TGTGCCAGCAGCTGGAAGCCCGGGACTCCTGGAGGGGAGACCCAGTACTTC
CDR3aa: CASSWKPGTPGGETQYF

j_gene: TRBJ2-7
abundance: NA
d_gene: NA
v_gene: TRBV18
CDR3nt: TGTGCCAGCTCACCATCTCAGGGGACCTCCAAGATTATACGCGAGCAGTACTTC
CDR3aa: CASSPSQGTSKIIREQYF

j_gene: TRBJ2-3
abundance: NA
d_gene: TRBD1
v_gene: TRBV5-8
CDR3nt: TGTGCCAGCAGCCACGGGACAGAAGAACTCACAGATACGCAGTATTTT
CDR3aa: CASSHGTEELTDTQYF

j_gene: TRBJ2-1
abundance: NA
d_gene: TRBD1
v_gene: TRBV7-3
CDR3nt: TGTGCCAGCAGCACGGGACAGGGGGCTAGTCGGCAGTTCTTC
CDR3aa: CASSTGQGASRQFF

j_gene: TRBJ1-2
abundance: NA
d_gene: NA
v_gene: TRBV2
CDR3nt: TGTGCCAGCAGTGAATATGCCCGGTTACCGACAAGACACTATGGCTACACCTTC
CDR3aa: CASSEYARLPTRHYGYTF

j_gene: TRBJ2-7
abundance: NA
d_gene: TRBD2
v_gene: TRBV7-8
CDR3nt: TGTGCCAGCAGCTCCAGACTAGCGGGAGACTACGAGCAGTACTTC
CDR3aa: CASSSRLAGDYEQYF

j_gene: TRBJ1-3
abundance: NA
d_gene: NA
v_gene: TRBV9
CDR3nt: TGTGCCAGCAGCGCGGGACTTCCCGGCTCTGGAAACACCATATATTTT
CDR3aa: CASSAGLPGSGNTIYF

j_gene: TRBJ2-1
abundance: NA
d_gene: NA
v_gene: TRBV21-1
CDR3nt: TGTGCCAGCAGCAAGGCGGGAACTAGCGGGAGGATCTACAATGAGCAGTTCTTC
CDR3aa: CASSKAGTSGRIYNEQFF

j_gene: TRBJ2-3
abundance: once
d_gene: TRBD1
v_gene: TRBV30
CDR3nt: TGTGCCTGGAGTACAGGGGTTGACGAGTATTTT
CDR3aa: CAWSTGVDEYF

j_gene: TRBJ1-2
abundance: few
d_gene: TRBD1
v_gene: TRBV4-2
CDR3nt: TGTGCCAGCAGCCCGGTAAGCCCCTCGACAGGGGGCTATGGCTACACCTTC
CDR3aa: CASSPVSPSTGGYGYTF

j_gene: TRBJ2-2
abundance: NA
d_gene: TRBD1
v_gene: TRBV6-1
CDR3nt: TGTGCCAGCCACTCAGGGGGCCCATTAACCGGGGAGCTGTTTTTT
CDR3aa: CASHSGGPLTGELFF

j_gene: TRBJ2-7
abundance: NA
d_gene: NA
v_gene: TRBV7-3
CDR3nt: TGTGCCAGCAGCCCGGACAACTACGAGCAGTACTTC
CDR3aa: CASSPDNYEQYF

j_gene: TRBJ1-1
abundance: NA
d_gene: TRBD1
v_gene: TRBV18
CDR3nt: TGTGCCAGCTCAGCGACGGGACAGTCGAACACTGAAGCTTTCTTT
CDR3aa: CASSATGQSNTEAFF

j_gene: TRBJ2-7
abundance: NA
d_gene: TRBD2
v_gene: TRBV5-8
CDR3nt: TGTGCCAGCAGCTTGACTAGCGGAACCTACGAGCAGTACTTC
CDR3aa: CASSLTSGTYEQYF